This T cell receptor (beta chain) emerged from a study of cytomegalovirus exposure and HLA in healthy donors. The CDR3 extends over 16 amino acids. Germline CDR1 and CDR2: SEHNR and FQNEAQ (reference sequence). Among the donors, all were healthy bone marrow donors. The primer mix had 60 Vbeta and 13 Jbeta primers. Produced via immunoSEQ multiplex PCR; TCRdb's table is partial and in-frame only. The sample lists roughly 160,000 clones, less than 90% seen once, with roughly 0.38% in the top ten. The clonotype originates from a boy aged 2 to 10 in good health and CMV-seronegative. Source material: PBMCs. This chain uses TRBV7-9 with TRBJ2-5; TRBD1 aligns across 10 bases. The closer fit of TRBJ2-7 to the DNA end suggests the J call may be wrong. This chain's CDR3 is CASSPDQDRGSYEQYF. Here the CDR3 DNA reads TGTGCCAGCAGCCCGGATCAGGACAGGGGGTCCTACGAGCAGTACTTC.